The 14 T cell receptor beta chains below come from one sample, sequenced in a study of Ad26.COV2.S vaccination and SARS-CoV-2 variants. Repertoires were generated with immunoSEQ multiplex PCR, while TCRdb's copy carries only in-frame clones and drops some. The repertoire consists of fewer than 600,000 clones, with 70% to 90% occurring once and the leading ten covering over 1.5%. As for treatment: roughly 20 received Ad26.COV2.S at low or high dose, single or two shots; about five received placebo; per-sample allocation not given. The samples were gathered on day 63 after the first injection of vaccine or placebo. The source material was peripheral blood, sampled in a trial of Ad26.COV2.S vaccine versus placebo. The receptors come from a person between 18 and 60 years old who received the Ad26.COV2.S COVID-19 vaccine or a placebo.

The V and J genes are TRBV5-1 and TRBJ1-6; D remains unclear. Trimming removed 7 bases from V and 5 bases from J, with 13 bases in between. The CDR3 has 14 residues. CDR1 and CDR2 from the germline V gene are SGHRS and YFSETQ. This chain's CDR3 is CASSPTADNSPLHF. The CDR3 DNA is TGCGCCAGCTCTCCGACGGCAGATAATTCACCCCTCCACTTT. The entire variable domain, with the rest obtained from reference TRBV5-1 and TRBJ1-6, is as follows: KAGVTQTPRYLIKTRGQQVTLSCSPISGHRSVSWYQQTPGQGLQFLFEYFSETQRNKGNFPGRFSGRQFSNSRSEMNVSTLELGDSALYLCASSPTADNSPLHFGNGTRLTVT.

The J gene is TRBJ1-6, the V gene TRBV2; the D is unclear. V was cut by 7 bases and J by 9 bases, with 13 bases left in between. There are 13 residues in the CDR3. The germline V gene encodes CDR1 SNHLY and CDR2 FYNNEI. CDR3 in DNA: TGTGCCAGCAAGGGATCTCTAGGTTCACCCCTCCACTTT. This codes for CASKGSLGSPLHF.

The rearrangement uses TRBV11-1 and TRBJ1-5; the D gene is possibly TRBD1 (5 bases). V lost 3 bases and J 4 bases, leaving 7 bases between the germline ends. The length of the CDR3 is 13 residues. The germline V gene encodes CDR1 SGHAT and CDR2 FQDESV (reference sequence). In DNA, the CDR3 is TGTGCCAGCAGCTTGACAGAGAATCAGCCCCAGCATTTT. It codes for CASSLTENQPQHF. Looking up the rest from reference TRBV11-1 and TRBJ1-5 gives the full variable domain: EAEVAQSPRYKITEKSQAVAFWCDPISGHATLYWYRQILGQGPELLVQFQDESVVDDSQLPKDRFSAERLKGVDSTLKIQPAELGDSAMYLCASSLTENQPQHFGDGTRLSIL.

For the CDR3, the DNA is TGTGCCAGCAGCTTAGGGGCGGGGCCTGAGGATGGCTACACCTTC. Encoded protein: CASSLGAGPEDGYTF. This rearrangement joins TRBV7-9 to TRBJ1-2; D possibly corresponds to TRBD1 (5 bases). Germline V gene data show CDR1 as SEHNR and CDR2 as FQNEAQ (reference sequence). V was clipped by 1 base and J by 6 bases, with 15 bases between them. The CDR3 spans 15 residues.

This clone was counted a few times. The chain couples TRBV2 to TRBJ1-5; D possibly corresponds to TRBD1 (5 bases). Trimming shortened V by 1 base and J by 6 bases, and 10 bases separated the two germline ends. Germline CDR1 reads SNHLY; CDR2 reads FYNNEI. The CDR3 is 14 amino acids. The CDR3 DNA is TGTGCCAGCAGTGAAGTCGGGGGTCGTCAGCCCCAGCATTTT. Translating it yields CASSEVGGRQPQHF.

This CDR3 is CSASRPGLATDEQFF. The CDR3 DNA reads as TGCAGTGCTAGTAGGCCGGGGCTAGCTACGGATGAGCAGTTCTTC. The chain employs TRBV20-1 and TRBJ2-1, with D perhaps being TRBD1 or TRBD2 (5 bases each). The V end lost 3 bases, the J end lost 8 bases, and 20 bases lay between the germline ends. The germline V gene has CDR1 DFQATT and CDR2 SNEGSKA (reference sequence). CDR3 length equals 15 residues.

CDR3 nucleotides: TGTGCCAGCAGTTTTACGGGTCGGGGTGGAGAGACCCAGTACTTC. Translation gives CASSFTGRGGETQYF. The chain couples TRBV27 to TRBJ2-5, with a possible D match to TRBD2 (5 bases). The ends were cut back, 3 bases at V and 4 bases at J, with 15 bases in the middle. CDR3 length equals 15 residues. CDR1 is MNHEY, CDR2 SMNVEV, per germline (reference sequence).

The CDR3: CATAKQGPYEQYF. CDR3 coding DNA: TGTGCCACCGCCAAACAGGGCCCCTACGAGCAGTACTTC. The V gene is TRBV15, the J gene TRBJ2-7, with D maybe TRBD1 (6 bases). This CDR3 is 13 amino acids long. The germline CDR1 and CDR2 sequences are LNHNV and YYDKDF (reference sequence). Trimming took 8 bases from V and 2 from J, leaving 13 bases between them.

In DNA form, the CDR3 reads TGTGCCAGCAGCTTCGCCACTACGGGAGGGCAGCCCCAGCATTTT. Residues: CASSFATTGGQPQHF. The chain links TRBV7-9 to TRBJ1-5; the D is unclear. This CDR3 spans 15 amino acids. V was trimmed by 3 bases and J by 7 bases, leaving 16 bases between them. Germline V gives CDR1 SEHNR, CDR2 FQNEAQ (reference sequence). Full variable domain (outside the CDR3, taken from reference TRBV7-9 and TRBJ1-5): DTGVSQNPRHKITKRGQNVTFRCDPISEHNRLYWYRQTLGQGPEFLTYFQNEAQLEKSRLLSDRFSAERPKGSFSTLEIQRTEQGDSAMYLCASSFATTGGQPQHFGDGTRLSIL.

Details on this clone: One end of the junction varies from germline; a read error may be responsible. The chain uses TRBV30 and TRBJ2-5, with D tentatively TRBD1 (7 bases). Germline assignment: CDR1 GTSNPN and CDR2 SVGIG (reference sequence). The CDR3 loop spans 12 amino acids. CDR3 sequence: CGGAGGGETQYF. DNA for the CDR3: TGCGGCGGGGCAGGGGGTGGGGAGACCCAGTACTTC.

V is TRBV6-5 and J is TRBJ2-7; 7 bases fit TRBD1. The CDR3 runs to 12 residues. Germline lookup yields CDR1 MNHEY and CDR2 SVGAGI. V lost 9 bases to trimming and J lost 3 bases; unmatched junction nucleotides: 5. For the CDR3, the DNA is TGTGCCAGTACGGGACAGCGCTACGAGCAGTACTTC. It codes for CASTGQRYEQYF.

The V and J genes are TRBV7-9 and TRBJ1-1; a possible D gene is TRBD1 (6 bases). Trimming pared 5 bases from V and 1 base from J, leaving 20 bases between. Germline V lookup: CDR1 SEHNR, CDR2 FQNEAQ (reference sequence). The CDR3 has 17 residues. CDR3 loop: CASSGRGLPTPNTEAFF. CDR3 sequence (DNA): TGTGCCAGCAGCGGCAGGGGTCTTCCAACCCCGAACACTGAAGCTTTCTTT.

In this sample, this clone turned up once. This sequence joins TRBV30 and TRBJ2-7; TRBD2 matches 8 bases. The germline V gene has CDR1 GTSNPN and CDR2 SVGIG (reference sequence). Unmatched junction bases numbered 6, after V lost 2 bases and J lost 3 bases. This CDR3 spans 14 amino acids. The CDR3 coding sequence is TGTGCCTGGAGTCTCCGACTAGCGCGCTACGAGCAGTACTTC. This codes for CAWSLRLARYEQYF.

This chain uses TRBV10-3 with TRBJ1-2, with 10 positions matching TRBD1. Germline V lookup: CDR1 ENHRY, CDR2 SYGVKD. V lost 3 bases to trimming and J lost 6 bases; unmatched junction nucleotides: 4. The CDR3 runs to 14 residues. The DNA for the CDR3 is TGTGCCATCAGTGAAAGGACAGGGGGTCATGGCTACACCTTC. It yields the protein CAISERTGGHGYTF.